This T cell receptor beta chain was sequenced in a study of cytomegalovirus exposure and HLA in healthy donors. V lost 7 bases, J lost 2 bases, and 11 bases stayed unmatched. The CDR3 is 16 residues long. The germline gives CDR1 SQVTM, CDR2 ANQGSEA. Findings and caveats of the study: Specificity of three CMV-associated chains for CMV antigens was verified in vitro. Overall, approximately 180 TCR beta chains were annotated as cytomegalovirus-associated. Clusters of TCRs from the first cohort tended to co-occur in the 100 to 150 validation repertoires (as a later analysis found).

Libraries were prepared by immunoSEQ multiplex PCR; TCRdb keeps only in-frame clonotypes and omits some of them. The profile shows under 250,000 clones, around 80% of them singletons. Donors were drawn from the approximately 120-subject validation cohort, separate from the roughly 670-subject first cohort. To note about this clone: Its antigen is undetermined.

This sequence originates from a woman in her twenties or thirties in good health and CMV-seronegative. Material: PBMCs. The V gene is TRBV29-1, the J gene TRBJ2-3; TRBD2 matches at 11 bases. The CDR3, as DNA: TGCAGCGCCGAAGGAGGACTAGCGGGTATCACAGATACGCAGTATTTT. Translation gives CSAEGGLAGITDTQYF.